These T cell receptor beta chains were read from a single sample in a study of CD4 T cells in relation to SARS-CoV-2 and coronaviruses. What these receptors recognize is not known. Using immunoSEQ multiplex PCR, the repertoire was profiled, and TCRdb retains in-frame clones only, with some absent. The sample includes roughly 21,000 clones, about three quarters of them seen just once. The sequenced material came from CD4+ T cells from PBMCs, cultured in vitro. The receptors were gathered from a human donor in good health. Both conserved end residues are part of each CDR3. The D gene is left open where the match is weak. The size field is filled for only some rows; it gives once, few, many or a size class.

j_gene	d_gene	abundance	v_gene	CDR3aa	CDR3nt
TRBJ1-1	NA	NA	TRBV5-1	CASSAQGDTEAFF	TGCGCCAGCAGCGCTCAGGGCGACACTGAAGCTTTCTTT
TRBJ2-1	NA	NA	TRBV7-8	CASSLFGPNNEQFF	TGTGCCAGCAGCTTGTTCGGGCCGAACAATGAGCAGTTCTTC
TRBJ1-3	TRBD1	once	TRBV30	CAWSVPGTGGRRAGNTIYF	TGTGCCTGGAGTGTACCCGGGACAGGGGGCCGCCGGGCTGGAAACACCATATATTTT
TRBJ1-1	NA	NA	TRBV29-1	CSVADPLAFF	TGCAGCGTTGCTGATCCCCTGGCTTTCTTT
TRBJ2-2	TRBD1	NA	TRBV11-3	CASSPRTGYNTGELFF	TGTGCCAGCAGCCCGAGGACAGGGTATAACACCGGGGAGCTGTTTTTT
TRBJ2-7	TRBD1	NA	TRBV2	CASSWGQGGPQGEQYF	TGTGCCAGCAGTTGGGGACAGGGGGGTCCCCAAGGCGAGCAGTACTTC
TRBJ1-4	NA	NA	TRBV18	CASSPPLRLATNEKLFF	TGTGCCAGCTCACCACCGTTACGGCTGGCAACTAATGAAAAACTGTTTTTT
TRBJ2-4	TRBD2	few	TRBV23-1	CASSPAGGVAKNIQYF	TGCGCCAGCAGTCCGGCGGGAGGGGTGGCCAAAAACATTCAGTACTTC
TRBJ1-5	NA	NA	TRBV3-1/TRBV3-2	CASSQGHLGLGQPQHF	TGTGCCAGCAGCCAGGGACATTTGGGGCTCGGGCAGCCCCAGCATTTT
TRBJ1-6	NA	few	TRBV7-8	CASSLFVMGDSPLHF	TGTGCCAGCAGCTTATTCGTTATGGGAGATTCACCCCTCCACTTT
TRBJ2-1	TRBD2	NA	TRBV30	CAWDPGLATLGDNEQFF	TGTGCCTGGGATCCGGGACTAGCGACTCTAGGCGACAATGAGCAGTTCTTC
TRBJ1-1	NA	NA	TRBV5-1	CASSSDRPTEAFF	TGCGCCAGCAGCTCTGACAGGCCCACTGAAGCTTTCTTT
TRBJ2-3	TRBD2	NA	TRBV7-2	CASSLEWERGGYTQYF	TGTGCCAGCAGCTTAGAATGGGAGCGGGGGGGCTATACGCAGTATTTT
TRBJ1-5	NA	once	TRBV6-6	CASSSRENQPQHF	TGTGCCAGCAGTTCCCGAGAGAATCAGCCCCAGCATTTT
TRBJ2-3	TRBD1	NA	TRBV6-1	CASSEPGQAPSDTQYF	TGTGCCAGCAGTGAACCGGGACAGGCGCCTTCAGATACGCAGTATTTT
TRBJ1-1	NA	NA	TRBV4-3	CASSQERDTEAFF	TGCGCCAGCAGCCAAGAACGGGACACTGAAGCTTTCTTT
TRBJ2-7	NA	NA	TRBV14	CARIRPSYEQYF	TGTGCCAGGATAAGGCCCTCCTACGAGCAGTACTTC
TRBJ2-4	NA	NA	TRBV7-9	CASSSPWDGTSSAKNIQYF	TGTGCCAGCAGCTCCCCCTGGGACGGGACCTCATCAGCCAAAAACATTCAGTACTTC
TRBJ1-3	NA	NA	TRBV19	CATSPTHGNTIYF	TGTGCCACCTCCCCCACCCATGGAAACACCATATATTTT
TRBJ1-1	NA	NA	TRBV19	CASRRGPTENTEAFF	TGTGCCAGTAGACGGGGACCTACAGAGAACACTGAAGCTTTCTTT
TRBJ2-5	NA	NA	TRBV5-1	CASRGESQETQYF	TGCGCCAGCAGAGGGGAGTCCCAAGAGACCCAGTACTTC
TRBJ2-7	TRBD1	NA	TRBV27	CASSKGQGIVEQYF	TGTGCCAGCAGTAAAGGACAGGGAATCGTCGAGCAGTACTTC
TRBJ2-2	NA	NA	TRBV7-2	CASSLDRPNTGELFF	TGTGCCAGCAGCTTGGACCGGCCGAACACCGGGGAGCTGTTTTTT
TRBJ2-2	TRBD2	NA	TRBV19	CASSLSGRRGTGELFF	TGTGCCAGTAGTCTCAGCGGGAGGCGGGGAACCGGGGAGCTGTTTTTT
TRBJ2-3	NA	NA	TRBV6-6	CASSKLLAASTDTQYF	TGTGCCAGCAGTAAGCTTCTAGCAGCTAGCACAGATACGCAGTATTTT
TRBJ2-3	NA	NA	TRBV4-3	CASSQVSGGRDTQYF	TGCGCCAGCAGCCAAGTTAGCGGAGGGCGGGATACGCAGTATTTT
TRBJ2-5	NA	NA	TRBV6-2/TRBV6-3	CASSYGREETQYF	TGTGCCAGCAGTTACGGCAGGGAGGAGACCCAGTACTTC
TRBJ2-1	TRBD2	NA	TRBV6-5	CASSYSTSGSYNEQFF	TGTGCCAGCAGTTACTCGACTAGCGGCTCCTACAATGAGCAGTTCTTC
TRBJ2-3	TRBD2	NA	TRBV5-4	CASSLSSGYTDTQYF	TGTGCCAGCAGCCTATCTAGCGGATACACAGATACGCAGTATTTT
TRBJ2-1	TRBD2	NA	TRBV9	CASSVLAGGYNEQFF	TGTGCCAGCAGCGTCCTAGCGGGGGGATACAATGAGCAGTTCTTC
TRBJ2-2	NA	NA	TRBV2	CASSEMHRENTGELFF	TGTGCCAGCAGTGAGATGCACAGGGAAAACACCGGGGAGCTGTTTTTT
TRBJ2-3	NA	NA	TRBV4-2	CASSQTDSYTQYF	TGTGCCAGCAGCCAGACGGACTCGTATACGCAGTATTTT
TRBJ2-1	TRBD1	once	TRBV29-1	CSARDRAPDEQFF	TGCAGCGCCCGGGACAGGGCCCCGGACGAGCAGTTCTTC
TRBJ2-5	NA	NA	TRBV5-1	CASSLTRVQETQYF	TGCGCCAGCAGCCTGACAAGGGTCCAAGAGACCCAGTACTTC
TRBJ1-3	NA	NA	TRBV29-1	CSVDGGSGNTIYF	TGCAGCGTGGACGGAGGCTCTGGAAACACCATATATTTT
TRBJ1-4	TRBD1	few	TRBV7-2	CASSYTGGRSEKLFF	TGTGCCAGCAGCTACACAGGGGGCAGGAGTGAAAAACTGTTTTTT
TRBJ2-5	TRBD2	NA	TRBV18	CASSRLAGGQETQYF	TGTGCCAGCTCTCGACTAGCGGGAGGGCAAGAGACCCAGTACTTC
TRBJ2-3	NA	NA	TRBV10-1	CASSLSSTDTQYF	TGCGCCAGCAGCCTGTCTAGCACAGATACGCAGTATTTT
TRBJ1-2	TRBD1	NA	TRBV5-4	CASRGGNEGAKDYGYTF	TGTGCCAGCAGAGGGGGAAACGAGGGGGCTAAGGACTATGGCTACACCTTC
TRBJ2-1	NA	NA	TRBV7-8	CAGSLGTGLPYNEQFF	TGTGCCGGCAGCTTAGGAACGGGCCTTCCCTACAATGAGCAGTTCTTC
TRBJ1-6	TRBD1	NA	TRBV2	CASRQEGASSPLHF	TGTGCCAGCAGACAGGAGGGGGCTTCTTCACCCCTCCACTTT
TRBJ1-2	NA	NA	TRBV10-3	CAISESQTIGYTF	TGTGCCATCAGTGAGTCCCAGACTATTGGCTACACCTTC
TRBJ2-7	NA	few	TRBV7-2	CASSITPLRSYEQYF	TGTGCCAGCAGCATAACACCTCTCCGTTCCTACGAGCAGTACTTC